A single sample is the source of the 9 T cell receptor beta chains below, sequenced in a study of blood T cell repertoires in COVID-19. Method: immunoSEQ multiplex PCR; TCRdb's copy keeps in-frame clones and lacks some. Here the sample spans under 250,000 clones, roughly 87% being singletons. The sample taken for sequencing was peripheral blood. The receptors were sampled from a man younger than 35 with active or convalescent COVID-19.

J is TRBJ2-5 and V is TRBV5-1; TRBD2 agrees at 7 bases. The CDR3 length is 16 residues. Germline V gene data show CDR1 as SGHRS and CDR2 as YFSETQ. The V segment lost 1 base and the J segment 5 bases; nucleotides outside the gene matches: 11. Here the CDR3 DNA reads TGCGCCAGCAGCTTGTTTCGGGGGGAAATAAGGGAGACCCAGTACTTC. This codes for CASSLFRGEIRETQYF.

The chain uses TRBV21-1 and TRBJ1-4; no DNA check was done on the table's D call, TRBD1. TRBV21-1 constitutes a pseudogene. CDR3 length: 14 residues. This chain's CDR3 is CASSMTGVHEKLFF. DNA for the CDR3: TGTGCCAGCAGTATGACAGGGGTTCATGAAAAACTGTTTTTT.

This chain links TRBV28 with TRBJ1-1, with TRBD1 matching over 8 bases. This CDR3 contains 14 residues. V trimming: 6 bases; J trimming: 4 bases; junction bases outside the gene matches: 7. Germline CDR1 and CDR2: MDHEN and SYDVKM. The CDR3, as DNA: TGTGCCAGCAGAGATACAGGGGGTACCACTGAAGCTTTCTTT. This codes for CASRDTGGTTEAFF.

The J gene is TRBJ1-1, the V gene TRBV6-4; 11 positions agree with TRBD1. The CDR3 totals 14 residues. V lost 3 bases, J lost 11 bases, and 8 bases stayed unmatched. Germline values: CDR1 MRHNA, CDR2 SNTAGT. The DNA of the CDR3 is TGTGCCAGCAGTGAGTTCGGACAGGGGGCCGTTGCTTTCTTT. Protein product: CASSEFGQGAVAFF.

The rearrangement joins TRBV12-3 or TRBV12-4 to TRBJ1-5; D gene uncertain. V dropped 9 bases and J dropped 0 bases, with 9 bases sitting between them. The CDR3 spans 13 residues. DNA for the CDR3: TGTGCCAGTCGCGGGGTTAGCAATCAGCCCCAGCATTTT. Translated: CASRGVSNQPQHF.

V and J are TRBV6-5 and TRBJ2-7, with D possibly matching TRBD1 (6 bases). Per germline, CDR1 MNHEY and CDR2 SVGAGI. The CDR3 consists of 13 residues. Trimming stripped 10 bases from V and 0 bases from J, with 13 bases between. The CDR3 DNA is TGTGCCACCTCCTACAGGGCCTCCTACGAGCAGTACTTC. This codes for CATSYRASYEQYF.

The gene calls are TRBV19 and TRBJ2-3, with TRBD1 matching 7 bases. The CDR3 has 14 amino acids. Trimming at V came to 4 bases and at J to 0 bases, leaving 1 base not matched to a gene. Germline V lookup: CDR1 LNHDA, CDR2 SQIVND (reference sequence). The CDR3: CASSRQGSTDTQYF. CDR3 bases: TGTGCCAGTAGTAGACAGGGCAGCACAGATACGCAGTATTTT.

The chain is built from TRBV9 and TRBJ2-1; tentative D call: TRBD2 (5 bases). CDR3 size: 18 residues. In germline, CDR1 is SGDLS, CDR2 YYNGEE. V lost 2 bases to trimming and J lost 0 bases, with 18 bases between them. CDR3 sequence: CASSVSLGVTSSYNEQFF. The CDR3 DNA sequence: TGTGCCAGCAGCGTTTCTCTCGGGGTCACCAGCTCCTACAATGAGCAGTTCTTC.

J is TRBJ2-2 and V is TRBV29-1, with TRBD2 as a possible D gene (6 bases). Germline lookup yields CDR1 SQVTM and CDR2 ANQGSEA. With 4 bases removed from V and 7 bases from J, the gap between germline ends came to 10 bases. The CDR3 is 12 amino acids. Here the CDR3 reads CSVATSSGELFF. DNA of the CDR3: TGCAGCGTTGCCACTAGCAGCGGGGAGCTGTTTTTT.